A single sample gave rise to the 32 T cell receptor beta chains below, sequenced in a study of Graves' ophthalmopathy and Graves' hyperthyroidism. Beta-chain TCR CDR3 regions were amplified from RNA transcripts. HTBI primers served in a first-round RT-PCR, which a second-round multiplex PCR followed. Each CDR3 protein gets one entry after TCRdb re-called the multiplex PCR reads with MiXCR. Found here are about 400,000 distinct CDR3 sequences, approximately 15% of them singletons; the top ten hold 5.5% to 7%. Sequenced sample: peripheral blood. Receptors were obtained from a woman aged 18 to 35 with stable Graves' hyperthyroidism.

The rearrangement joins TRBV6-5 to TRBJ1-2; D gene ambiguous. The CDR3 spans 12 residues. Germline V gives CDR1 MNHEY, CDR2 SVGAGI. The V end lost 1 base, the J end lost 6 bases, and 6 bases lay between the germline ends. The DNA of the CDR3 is TGTGCCAGCAGTTACTTGGGAAATGGCTACACCTTC. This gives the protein CASSYLGNGYTF.

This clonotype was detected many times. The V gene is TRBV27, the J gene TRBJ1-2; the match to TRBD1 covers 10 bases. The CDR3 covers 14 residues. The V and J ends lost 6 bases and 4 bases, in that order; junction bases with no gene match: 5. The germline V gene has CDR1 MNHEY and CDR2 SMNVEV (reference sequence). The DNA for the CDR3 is TGTGCCAGCAGCTCGACAGGGGGCCTCTATGGCTACACCTTC. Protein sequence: CASSSTGGLYGYTF.

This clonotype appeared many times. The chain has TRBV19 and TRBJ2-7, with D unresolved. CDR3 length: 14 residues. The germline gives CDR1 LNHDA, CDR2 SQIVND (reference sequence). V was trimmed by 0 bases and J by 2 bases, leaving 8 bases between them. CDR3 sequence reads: CASSIDLGPYEQYF. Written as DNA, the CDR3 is TGTGCCAGTAGTATAGATCTTGGCCCCTACGAGCAGTACTTC.

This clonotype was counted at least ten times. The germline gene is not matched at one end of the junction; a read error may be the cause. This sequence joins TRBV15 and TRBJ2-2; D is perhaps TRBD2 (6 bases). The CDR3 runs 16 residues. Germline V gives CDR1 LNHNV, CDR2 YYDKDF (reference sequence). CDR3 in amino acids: CATSRDTGGNAGELFF. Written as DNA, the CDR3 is TGTGCCACCAGCAGAGATACTGGGGGGAACGCCGGGGAGCTGTTTTTT. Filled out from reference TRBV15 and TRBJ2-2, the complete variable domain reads DAMVIQNPRYQVTQFGKPVTLSCSQTLNHNVMYWYQQKSSQAPKLLFHYYDKDFNNEADTPDNFQSRRPNTSFCFLDIRSPGLGDTAMYLCATSRDTGGNAGELFFGEGSRLTVL.

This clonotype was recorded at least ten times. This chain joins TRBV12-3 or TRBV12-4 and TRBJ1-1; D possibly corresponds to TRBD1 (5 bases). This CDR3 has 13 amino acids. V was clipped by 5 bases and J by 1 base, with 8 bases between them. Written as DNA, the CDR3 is TGTGCCAGCAGTGAAACAGGGAACACTGAAGCTTTCTTT. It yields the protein CASSETGNTEAFF.

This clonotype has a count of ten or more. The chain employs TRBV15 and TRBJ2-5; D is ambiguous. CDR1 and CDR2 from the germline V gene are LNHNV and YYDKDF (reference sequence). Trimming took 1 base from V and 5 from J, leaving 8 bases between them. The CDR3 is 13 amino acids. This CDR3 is CATSRGQFETQYF. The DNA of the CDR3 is TGTGCCACCAGCAGAGGTCAGTTCGAGACCCAGTACTTC.

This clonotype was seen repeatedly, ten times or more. In DNA, the CDR3 is TGTGCCAGCAGCTTAGAACAGATCCAAGAGACCCAGTACTTC. Its protein is CASSLEQIQETQYF. The chain combines TRBV7-2 with TRBJ2-5; D gene ambiguous. Trimming removed 1 base from V and 1 base from J, with 7 bases in between. Germline V CDR1 and CDR2: SGHTA, FQGNSA. The CDR3 contains 14 residues.

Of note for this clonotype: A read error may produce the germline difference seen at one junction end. The CDR3 loop is CATGGTTFANTGEPFF. CDR3 sequence (DNA): TGTGCCACTGGTGGGACAACCTTCGCGAACACCGGGGAGCCGTTTTTT. The rearrangement uses TRBV6-4 and TRBJ2-2, with D perhaps matching TRBD1 (6 bases). CDR1 is MRHNA, CDR2 SNTAGT, per germline. The CDR3 has 16 residues.

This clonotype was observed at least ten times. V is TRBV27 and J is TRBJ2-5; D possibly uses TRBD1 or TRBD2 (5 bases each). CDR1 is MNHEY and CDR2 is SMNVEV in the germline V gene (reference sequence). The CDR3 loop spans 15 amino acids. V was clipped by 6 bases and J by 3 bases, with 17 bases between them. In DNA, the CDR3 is TGTGCCAGCAGCCGAAGACGGGACGGAGAAGAGACCCAGTACTTC. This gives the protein CASSRRRDGEETQYF.

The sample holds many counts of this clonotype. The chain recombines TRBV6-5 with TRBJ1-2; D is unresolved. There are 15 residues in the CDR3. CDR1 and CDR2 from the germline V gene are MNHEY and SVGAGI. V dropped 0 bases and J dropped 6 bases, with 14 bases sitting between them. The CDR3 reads CASSYSTGGVNGYTF. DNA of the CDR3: TGTGCCAGCAGTTACTCCACGGGAGGCGTCAATGGCTACACCTTC.

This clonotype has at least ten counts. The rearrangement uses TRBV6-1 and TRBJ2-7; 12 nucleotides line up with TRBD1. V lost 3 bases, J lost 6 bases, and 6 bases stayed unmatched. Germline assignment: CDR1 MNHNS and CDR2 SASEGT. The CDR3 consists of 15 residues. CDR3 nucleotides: TGTGCCAGCAGTGACCCGGGACAGGGGGCGGTCGAGCAGTACTTC. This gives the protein CASSDPGQGAVEQYF.

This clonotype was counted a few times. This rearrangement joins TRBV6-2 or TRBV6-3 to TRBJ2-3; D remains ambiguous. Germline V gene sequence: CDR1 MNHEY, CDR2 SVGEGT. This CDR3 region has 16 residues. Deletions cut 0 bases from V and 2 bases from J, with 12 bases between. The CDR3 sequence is CASSYSKVQLTDTQYF. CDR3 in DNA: TGTGCCAGCAGTTACTCGAAAGTGCAGCTCACAGATACGCAGTATTTT.

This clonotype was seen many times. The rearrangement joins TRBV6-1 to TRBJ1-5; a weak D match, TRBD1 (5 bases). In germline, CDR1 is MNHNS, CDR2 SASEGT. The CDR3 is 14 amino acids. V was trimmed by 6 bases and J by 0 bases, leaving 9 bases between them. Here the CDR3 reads CASRGTSSNQPQHF. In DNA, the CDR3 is TGTGCCAGCAGGGGGACTTCTAGCAATCAGCCCCAGCATTTT.

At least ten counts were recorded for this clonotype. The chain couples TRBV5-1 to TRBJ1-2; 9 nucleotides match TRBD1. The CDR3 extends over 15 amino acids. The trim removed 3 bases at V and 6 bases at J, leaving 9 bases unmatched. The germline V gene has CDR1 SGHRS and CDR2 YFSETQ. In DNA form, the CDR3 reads TGCGCCAGCAGCTCGGGGATCCGGGACAGGGATGGCTACACCTTC. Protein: CASSSGIRDRDGYTF.

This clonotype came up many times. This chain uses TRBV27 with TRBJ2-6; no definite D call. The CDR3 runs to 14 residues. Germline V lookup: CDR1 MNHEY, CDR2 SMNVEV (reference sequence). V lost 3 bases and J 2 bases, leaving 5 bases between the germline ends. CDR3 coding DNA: TGTGCCAGCAGTTTGCAGGCTGGGGCCAACGTCCTGACTTTC. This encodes CASSLQAGANVLTF. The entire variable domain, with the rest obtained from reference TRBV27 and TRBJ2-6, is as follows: EAQVTQNPRYLITVTGKKLTVTCSQNMNHEYMSWYRQDPGLGLRQIYYSMNVEVTDKGDVPEGYKVSRKEKRNFPLILESPSPNQTSLYFCASSLQAGANVLTFGAGSRLTVL.

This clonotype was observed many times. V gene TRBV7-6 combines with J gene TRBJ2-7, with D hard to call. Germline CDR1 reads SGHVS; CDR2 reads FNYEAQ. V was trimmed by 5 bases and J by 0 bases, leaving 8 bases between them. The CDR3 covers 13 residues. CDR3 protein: CASSPTTSYEQYF. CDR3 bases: TGTGCCAGCAGCCCCACCACCTCCTACGAGCAGTACTTC. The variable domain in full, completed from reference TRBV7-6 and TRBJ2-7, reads GAGVSQSPRYKVTKRGQDVALRCDPISGHVSLYWYRQALGQGPEFLTYFNYEAQQDKSGLPNDRFSAERPEGSISTLTIQRTEQRDSAMYRCASSPTTSYEQYFGPGTRLTVT.

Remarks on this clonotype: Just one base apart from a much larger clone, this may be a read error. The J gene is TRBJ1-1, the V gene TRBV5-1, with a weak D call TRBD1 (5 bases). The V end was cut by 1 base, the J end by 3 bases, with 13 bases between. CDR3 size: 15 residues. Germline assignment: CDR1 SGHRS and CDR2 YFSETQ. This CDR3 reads CASSLRGVRDTEAFF. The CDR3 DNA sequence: TGCGCCAGCAGCTTGCGAGGGGTTCGGGACACTGAAGCTTTCTTT.

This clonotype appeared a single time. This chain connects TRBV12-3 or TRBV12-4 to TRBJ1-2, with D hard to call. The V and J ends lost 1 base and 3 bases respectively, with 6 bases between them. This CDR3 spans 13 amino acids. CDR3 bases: TGTGCCAGCAGTTTAGTACGTGACTATGGCTACACCTTC. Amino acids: CASSLVRDYGYTF.

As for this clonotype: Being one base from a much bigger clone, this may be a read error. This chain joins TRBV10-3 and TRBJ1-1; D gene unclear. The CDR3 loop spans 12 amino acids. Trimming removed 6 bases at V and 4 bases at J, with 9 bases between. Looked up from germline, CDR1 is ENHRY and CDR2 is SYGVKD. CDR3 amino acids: CAIRRHATEAFF. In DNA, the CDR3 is TGTGCCATCAGGAGGCACGCCACTGAAGCTTTCTTT.

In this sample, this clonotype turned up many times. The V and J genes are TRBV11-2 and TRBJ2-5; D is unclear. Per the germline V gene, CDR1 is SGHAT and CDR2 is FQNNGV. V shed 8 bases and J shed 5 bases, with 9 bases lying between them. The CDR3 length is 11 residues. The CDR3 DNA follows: TGTGCCAGCGGGAAATCGGAGACCCAGTACTTC. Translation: CASGKSETQYF.

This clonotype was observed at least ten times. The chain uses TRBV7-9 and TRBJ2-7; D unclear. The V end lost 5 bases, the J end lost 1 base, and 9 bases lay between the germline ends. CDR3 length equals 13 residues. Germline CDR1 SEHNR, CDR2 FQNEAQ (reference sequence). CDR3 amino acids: CASSRIGSYEQYF. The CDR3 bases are TGTGCCAGCAGCCGCATTGGGTCCTACGAGCAGTACTTC. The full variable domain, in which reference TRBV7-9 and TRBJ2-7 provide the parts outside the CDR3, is DTGVSQNPRHKITKRGQNVTFRCDPISEHNRLYWYRQTLGQGPEFLTYFQNEAQLEKSRLLSDRFSAERPKGSFSTLEIQRTEQGDSAMYLCASSRIGSYEQYFGPGTRLTVT.

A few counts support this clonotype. DNA for the CDR3: TGCGCCAGCAGCCAGCATATGCAGAGGGTACATGGCTACACCTTC. Amino acids: CASSQHMQRVHGYTF. This chain connects TRBV4-1 to TRBJ1-2; D not certain. Germline-derived CDR1 and CDR2 are MGHRA and YSYEKL. CDR3 size: 15 residues. With 3 bases removed from V and 6 bases from J, the gap between germline ends came to 17 bases.

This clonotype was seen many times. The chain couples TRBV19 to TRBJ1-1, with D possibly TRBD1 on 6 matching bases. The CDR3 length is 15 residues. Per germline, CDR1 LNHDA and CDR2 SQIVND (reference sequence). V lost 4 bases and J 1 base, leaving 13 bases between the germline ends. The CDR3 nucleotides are TGTGCCAGTAGTACGCCCGACAGGTGGAACACTGAAGCTTTCTTT. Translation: CASSTPDRWNTEAFF.

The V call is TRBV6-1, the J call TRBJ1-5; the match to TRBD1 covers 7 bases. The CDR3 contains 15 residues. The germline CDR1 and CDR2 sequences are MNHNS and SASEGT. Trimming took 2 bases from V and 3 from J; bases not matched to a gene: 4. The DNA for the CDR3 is TGTGCCAGCAGTGAAAGGGGACAGAACAATCAGCCCCAGCATTTT. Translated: CASSERGQNNQPQHF.

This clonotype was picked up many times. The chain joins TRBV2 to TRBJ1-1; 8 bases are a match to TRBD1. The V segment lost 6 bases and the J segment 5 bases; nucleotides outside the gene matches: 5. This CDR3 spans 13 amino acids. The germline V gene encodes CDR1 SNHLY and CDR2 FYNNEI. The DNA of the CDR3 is TGTGCCAGCAGGGACAGGGCGGGGACTGAAGCTTTCTTT. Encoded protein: CASRDRAGTEAFF.

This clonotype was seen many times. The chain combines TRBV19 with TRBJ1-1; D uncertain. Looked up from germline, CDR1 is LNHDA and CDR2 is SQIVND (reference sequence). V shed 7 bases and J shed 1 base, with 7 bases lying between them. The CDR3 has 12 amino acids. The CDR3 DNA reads TGTGCCAGTAATGACCCGAACACTGAAGCTTTCTTT. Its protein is CASNDPNTEAFF.

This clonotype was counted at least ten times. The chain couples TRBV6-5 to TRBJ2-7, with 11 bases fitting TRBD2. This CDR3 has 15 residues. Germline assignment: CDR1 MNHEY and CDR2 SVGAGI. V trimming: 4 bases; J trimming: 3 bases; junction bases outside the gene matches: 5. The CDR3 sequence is CASSSLAGGSYEQYF. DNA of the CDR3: TGTGCCAGCAGTTCATTAGCGGGGGGGAGCTACGAGCAGTACTTC.

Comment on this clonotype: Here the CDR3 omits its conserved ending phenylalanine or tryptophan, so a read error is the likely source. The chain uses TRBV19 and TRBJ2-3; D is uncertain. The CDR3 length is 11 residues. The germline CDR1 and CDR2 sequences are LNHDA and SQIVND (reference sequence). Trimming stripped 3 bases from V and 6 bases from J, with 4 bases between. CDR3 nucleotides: TGTGCCAGTAGTATCAAGGATACGCAGTATCTT. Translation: CASSIKDTQYL.

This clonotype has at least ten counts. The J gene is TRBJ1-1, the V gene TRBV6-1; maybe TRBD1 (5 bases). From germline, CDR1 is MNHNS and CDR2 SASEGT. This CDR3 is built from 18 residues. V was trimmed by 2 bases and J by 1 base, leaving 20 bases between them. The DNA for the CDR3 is TGTGCCAGCAGTGAATTTGCCATGGCAGGGTTCGGGAACACTGAAGCTTTCTTT. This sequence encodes CASSEFAMAGFGNTEAFF.

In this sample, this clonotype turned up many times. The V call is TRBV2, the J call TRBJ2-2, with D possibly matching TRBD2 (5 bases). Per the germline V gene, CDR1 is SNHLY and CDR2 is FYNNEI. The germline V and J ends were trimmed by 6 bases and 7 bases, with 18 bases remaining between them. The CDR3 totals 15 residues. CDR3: CASRPTLGRHGELFF. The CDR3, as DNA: TGTGCCAGCAGACCGACTTTAGGGAGACACGGGGAGCTGTTTTTT.

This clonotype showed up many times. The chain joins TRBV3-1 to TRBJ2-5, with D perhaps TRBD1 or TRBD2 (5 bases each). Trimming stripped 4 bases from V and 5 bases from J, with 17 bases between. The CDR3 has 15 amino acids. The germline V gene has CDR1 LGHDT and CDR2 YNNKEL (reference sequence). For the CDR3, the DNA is TGTGCCAGCAGCCCCCAGAATGTCGGGGCCGAGACCCAGTACTTC. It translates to CASSPQNVGAETQYF.

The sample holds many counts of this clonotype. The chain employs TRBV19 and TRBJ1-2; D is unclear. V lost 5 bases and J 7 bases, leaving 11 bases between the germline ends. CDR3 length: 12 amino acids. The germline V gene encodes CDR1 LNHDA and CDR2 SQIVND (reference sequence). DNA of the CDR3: TGTGCCAGTAGTGTGTTTACCGCTGGCTACACCTTC. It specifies CASSVFTAGYTF.